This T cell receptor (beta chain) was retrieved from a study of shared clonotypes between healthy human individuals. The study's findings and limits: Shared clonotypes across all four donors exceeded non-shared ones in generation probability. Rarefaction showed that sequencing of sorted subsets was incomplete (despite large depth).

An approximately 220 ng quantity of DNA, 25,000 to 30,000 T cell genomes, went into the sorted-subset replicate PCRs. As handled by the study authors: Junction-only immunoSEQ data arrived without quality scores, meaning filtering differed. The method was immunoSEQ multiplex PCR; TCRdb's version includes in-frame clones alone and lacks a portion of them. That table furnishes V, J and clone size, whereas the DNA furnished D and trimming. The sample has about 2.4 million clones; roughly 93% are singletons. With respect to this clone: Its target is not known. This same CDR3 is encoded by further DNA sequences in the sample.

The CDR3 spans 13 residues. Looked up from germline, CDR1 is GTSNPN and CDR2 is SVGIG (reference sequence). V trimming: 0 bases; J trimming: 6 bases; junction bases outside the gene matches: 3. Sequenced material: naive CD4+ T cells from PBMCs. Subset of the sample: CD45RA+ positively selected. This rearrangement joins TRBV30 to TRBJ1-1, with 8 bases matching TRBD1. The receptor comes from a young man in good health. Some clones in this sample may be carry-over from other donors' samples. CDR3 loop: CAWSVQGAPEAFF. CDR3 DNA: TGTGCCTGGAGTGTCCAGGGGGCCCCTGAAGCTTTCTTT.